The clone carrying this TCR beta chain was counted between two and nine times. The antigen remains undetermined. This entry is derived from a study of T cell repertoires in cytomegalovirus infection. Looking at the study overall: Both CMV infection and a matching HLA type were indicated by public TCR beta signatures. General observations from the study: Public TCR beta family frequency separated CMV-and-HLA carriers, including in an independent cohort.

TCRdb re-called the reads through MiXCR, storing one row per CDR3 protein. The table shows some 400,000 distinct CDR3 sequences, with under 40% occurring only once. The TCR originated in a human donor in good health (CMV status not recorded). Some clones in this sample may be carry-over from other donors' samples. Input material: PBMCs.

In DNA, the CDR3 is TGTGCCAGCAGCCCCACCTGGACGCAAGAGACCCAGTACTTC. Translated: CASSPTWTQETQYF. The chain joins TRBV7-6 to TRBJ2-5; D remains unclear. This CDR3 has 14 residues. V was shortened by 5 bases and J by 2 bases, with 12 bases between the two germline ends. Germline V gives CDR1 SGHVS, CDR2 FNYEAQ. The full variable domain, rest sourced from reference TRBV7-6 and TRBJ2-5, is GAGVSQSPRYKVTKRGQDVALRCDPISGHVSLYWYRQALGQGPEFLTYFNYEAQQDKSGLPNDRFSAERPEGSISTLTIQRTEQRDSAMYRCASSPTWTQETQYFGPGTRLLVL.